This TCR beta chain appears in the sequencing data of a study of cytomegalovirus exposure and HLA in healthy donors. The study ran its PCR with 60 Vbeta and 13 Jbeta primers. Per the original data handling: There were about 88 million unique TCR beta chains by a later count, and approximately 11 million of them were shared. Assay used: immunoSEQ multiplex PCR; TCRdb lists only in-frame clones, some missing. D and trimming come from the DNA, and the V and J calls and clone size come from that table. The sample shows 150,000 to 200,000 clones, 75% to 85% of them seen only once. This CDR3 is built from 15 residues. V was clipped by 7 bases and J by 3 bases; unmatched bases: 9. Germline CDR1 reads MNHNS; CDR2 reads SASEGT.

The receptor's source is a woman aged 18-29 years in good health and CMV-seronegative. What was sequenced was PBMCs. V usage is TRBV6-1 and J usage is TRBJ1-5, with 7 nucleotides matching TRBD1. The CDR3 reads CASIRTGGNNQPQHF. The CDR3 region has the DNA TGTGCCAGCATTAGGACAGGTGGGAACAATCAGCCCCAGCATTTT.